This T cell receptor beta chain was retrieved from a study of identifying expanded T cells in peripheral blood. TCRdb's copy holds only in-frame clones and misses some; the assay was immunoSEQ multiplex PCR. Of 70,000 to 100,000 clones in the sample, around nine tenths were seen once. During the collection period, no donor immune events like infections were recorded. Study conclusions and caveats: Variance in clone template counts between approximately 2-week samples significantly increased with total template count across all healthy donors. Differentially abundant clones: roughly 1.2 between replicates, 16.4 at 2 to 3 weeks, roughly 18 at four.

The CDR3 sequence is 17 residues long. Trimming removed 3 bases from V and 4 bases from J, with 18 bases in between. Per the germline V gene, CDR1 is SGHVS and CDR2 is FQNEAQ. Points on this clone: Its specificity is not known.

What was sequenced was blood. This receptor was taken from a person between 18 and 69 years old in good health. The V call is TRBV7-8, the J call TRBJ1-4, with TRBD1 as a possible D gene (6 bases). The CDR3 coding sequence is TGTGCCAGCAGCTTTCACAGGGAGGGGCGTTTTAATGAAAAACTGTTTTTT. Amino acid sequence: CASSFHREGRFNEKLFF.